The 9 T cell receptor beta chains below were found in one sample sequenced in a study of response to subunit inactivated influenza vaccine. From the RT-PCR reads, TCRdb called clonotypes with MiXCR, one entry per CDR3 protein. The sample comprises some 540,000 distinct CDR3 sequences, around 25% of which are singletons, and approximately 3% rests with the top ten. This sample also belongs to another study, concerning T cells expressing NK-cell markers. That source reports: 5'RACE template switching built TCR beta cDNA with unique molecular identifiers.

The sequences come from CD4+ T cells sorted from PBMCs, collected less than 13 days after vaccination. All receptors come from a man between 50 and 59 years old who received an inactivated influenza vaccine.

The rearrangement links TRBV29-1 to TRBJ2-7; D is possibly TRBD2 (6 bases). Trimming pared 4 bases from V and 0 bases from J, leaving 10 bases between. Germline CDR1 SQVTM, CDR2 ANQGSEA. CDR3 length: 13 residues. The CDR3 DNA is TGCAGCGTTGCCAACGGGGGCTCCTACGAGCAGTACTTC. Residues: CSVANGGSYEQYF.

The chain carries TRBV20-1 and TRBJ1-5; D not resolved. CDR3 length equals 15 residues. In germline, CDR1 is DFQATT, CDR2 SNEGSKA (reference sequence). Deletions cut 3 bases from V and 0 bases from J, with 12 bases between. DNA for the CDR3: TGCAGTGCTAGCCCTGGACCGATTAGCAATCAGCCCCAGCATTTT. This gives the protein CSASPGPISNQPQHF.

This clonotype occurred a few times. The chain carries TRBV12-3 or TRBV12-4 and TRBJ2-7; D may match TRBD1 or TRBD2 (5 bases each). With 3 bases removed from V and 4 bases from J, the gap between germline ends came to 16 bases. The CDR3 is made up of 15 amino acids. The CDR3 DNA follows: TGTGCCAGCAGTTTCTATGGGACGGCCTCTTACGAGCAGTACTTC. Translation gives CASSFYGTASYEQYF.

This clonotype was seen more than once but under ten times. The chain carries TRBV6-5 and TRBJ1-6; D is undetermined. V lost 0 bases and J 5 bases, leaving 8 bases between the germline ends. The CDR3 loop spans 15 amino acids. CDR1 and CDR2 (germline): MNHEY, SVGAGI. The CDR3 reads CASSYSPRNNSPLHF. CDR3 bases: TGTGCCAGCAGTTACTCGCCGAGGAATAATTCACCCCTCCACTTT.

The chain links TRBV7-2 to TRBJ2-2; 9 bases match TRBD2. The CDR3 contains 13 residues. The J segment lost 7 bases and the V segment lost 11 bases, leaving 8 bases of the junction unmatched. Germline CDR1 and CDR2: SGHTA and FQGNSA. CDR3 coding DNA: TGTGCCGGTAGCGGGAGTTGGCTCGGGGAGCTGTTTTTT. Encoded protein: CAGSGSWLGELFF.

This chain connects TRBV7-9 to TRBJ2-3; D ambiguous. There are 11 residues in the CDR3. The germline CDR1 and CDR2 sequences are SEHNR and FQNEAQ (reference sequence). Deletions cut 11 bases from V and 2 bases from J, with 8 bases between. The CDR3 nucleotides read TGTGCCTCCCATGACACAGATACGCAGTATTTT. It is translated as CASHDTDTQYF.

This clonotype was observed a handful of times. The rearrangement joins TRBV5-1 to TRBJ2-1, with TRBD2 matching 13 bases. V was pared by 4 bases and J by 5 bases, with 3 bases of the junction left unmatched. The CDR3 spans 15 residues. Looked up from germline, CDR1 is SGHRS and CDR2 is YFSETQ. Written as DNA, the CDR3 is TGCGCCAGCAGCACTAGCGGGAGGGTAGACAATGAGCAGTTCTTC. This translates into CASSTSGRVDNEQFF.

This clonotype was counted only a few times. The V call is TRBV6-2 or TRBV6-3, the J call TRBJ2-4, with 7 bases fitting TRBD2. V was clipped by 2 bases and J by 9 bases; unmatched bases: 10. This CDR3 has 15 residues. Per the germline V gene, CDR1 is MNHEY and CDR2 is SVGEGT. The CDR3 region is CASSYHGSGEGIQYF. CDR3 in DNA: TGTGCCAGCAGTTACCATGGATCCGGGGAGGGCATTCAGTACTTC.

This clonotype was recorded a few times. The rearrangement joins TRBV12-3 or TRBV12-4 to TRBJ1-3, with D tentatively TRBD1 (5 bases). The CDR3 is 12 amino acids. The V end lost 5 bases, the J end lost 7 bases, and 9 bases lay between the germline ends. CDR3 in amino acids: CASSAGRNTIYF. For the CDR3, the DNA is TGTGCCAGCAGTGCAGGGAGGAACACCATATATTTT.